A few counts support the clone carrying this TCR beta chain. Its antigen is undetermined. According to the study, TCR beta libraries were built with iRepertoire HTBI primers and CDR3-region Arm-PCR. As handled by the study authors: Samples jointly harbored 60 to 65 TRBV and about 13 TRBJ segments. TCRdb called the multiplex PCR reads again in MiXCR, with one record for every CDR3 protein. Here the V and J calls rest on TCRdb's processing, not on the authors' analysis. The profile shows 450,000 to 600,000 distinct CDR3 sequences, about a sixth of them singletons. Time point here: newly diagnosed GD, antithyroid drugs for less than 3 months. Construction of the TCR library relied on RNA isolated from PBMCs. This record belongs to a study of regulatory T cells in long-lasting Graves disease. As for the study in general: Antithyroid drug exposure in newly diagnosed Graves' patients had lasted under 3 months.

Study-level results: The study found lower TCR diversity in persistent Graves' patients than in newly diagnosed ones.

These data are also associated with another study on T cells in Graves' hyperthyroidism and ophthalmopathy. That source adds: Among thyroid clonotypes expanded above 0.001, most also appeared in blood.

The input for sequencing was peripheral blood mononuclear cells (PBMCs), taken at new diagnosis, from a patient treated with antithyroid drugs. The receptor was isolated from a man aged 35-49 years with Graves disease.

CDR3 residues: CASSQFGTGTYEQYF. Here the CDR3 DNA reads TGTGCCAGCAGTCAATTCGGGACAGGGACCTACGAGCAGTACTTC. The rearrangement links TRBV28 to TRBJ2-7, with 9 positions matching TRBD1. The germline CDR1 and CDR2 sequences are MDHEN and SYDVKM. The V gene end was trimmed by 5 bases and the J gene end by 2 bases; junction bases not matched to a gene: 7. CDR3 length: 15 amino acids.